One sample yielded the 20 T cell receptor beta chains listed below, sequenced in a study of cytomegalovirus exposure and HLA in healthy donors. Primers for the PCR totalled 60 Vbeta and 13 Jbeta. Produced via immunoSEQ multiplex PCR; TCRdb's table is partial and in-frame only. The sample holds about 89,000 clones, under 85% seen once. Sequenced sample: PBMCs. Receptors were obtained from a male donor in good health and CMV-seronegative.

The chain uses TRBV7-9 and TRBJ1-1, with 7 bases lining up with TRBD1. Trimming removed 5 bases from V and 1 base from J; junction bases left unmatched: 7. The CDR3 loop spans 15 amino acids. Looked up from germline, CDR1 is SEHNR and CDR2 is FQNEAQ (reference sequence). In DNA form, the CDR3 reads TGTGCCAGCAGCATAGAGACAGGGTCGAACACTGAAGCTTTCTTT. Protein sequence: CASSIETGSNTEAFF. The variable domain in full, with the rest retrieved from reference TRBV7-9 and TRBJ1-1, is DTGVSQNPRHKITKRGQNVTFRCDPISEHNRLYWYRQTLGQGPEFLTYFQNEAQLEKSRLLSDRFSAERPKGSFSTLEIQRTEQGDSAMYLCASSIETGSNTEAFFGQGTRLTVV.

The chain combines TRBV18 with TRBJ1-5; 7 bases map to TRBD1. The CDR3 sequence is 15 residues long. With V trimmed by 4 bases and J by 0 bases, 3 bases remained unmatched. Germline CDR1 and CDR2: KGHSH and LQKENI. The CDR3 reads CASSLGQNSNQPQHF. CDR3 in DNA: TGTGCCAGCTCACTGGGACAGAATAGCAATCAGCCCCAGCATTTT.

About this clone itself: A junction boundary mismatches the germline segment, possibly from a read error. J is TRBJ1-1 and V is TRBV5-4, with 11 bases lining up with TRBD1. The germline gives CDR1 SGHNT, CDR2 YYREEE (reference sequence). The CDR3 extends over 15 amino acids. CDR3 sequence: CASSLKDRGPEGGIF. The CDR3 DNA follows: TGTGCCAGCAGCTTGAAGGACAGGGGGCCCGAAGGGGGGATTTTT.

In DNA, the CDR3 is TGTGCCAGCAGCCCTCTTACTGGGGCCAACGTCCTGACTTTC. Translated, it gives CASSPLTGANVLTF. The rearrangement uses TRBV7-2 and TRBJ2-6; D is unresolved. Looked up from germline, CDR1 is SGHTA and CDR2 is FQGNSA. The CDR3 sequence is 14 residues long. Trimming pared 5 bases from V and 2 bases from J, leaving 7 bases between.

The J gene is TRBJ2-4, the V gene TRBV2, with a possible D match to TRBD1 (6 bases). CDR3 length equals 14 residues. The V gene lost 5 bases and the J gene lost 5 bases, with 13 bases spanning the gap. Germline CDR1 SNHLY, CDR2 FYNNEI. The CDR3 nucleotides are TGTGCCAGCAGTCTTACCGGGACACAAAACATTCAGTACTTC. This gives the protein CASSLTGTQNIQYF.

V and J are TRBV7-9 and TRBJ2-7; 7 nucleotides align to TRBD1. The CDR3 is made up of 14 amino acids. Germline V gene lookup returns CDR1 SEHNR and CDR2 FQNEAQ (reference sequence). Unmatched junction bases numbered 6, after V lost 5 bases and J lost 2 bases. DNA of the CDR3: TGTGCCAGCAGCCCGCAGGGGGTCACCTACGAGCAGTACTTC. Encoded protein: CASSPQGVTYEQYF.

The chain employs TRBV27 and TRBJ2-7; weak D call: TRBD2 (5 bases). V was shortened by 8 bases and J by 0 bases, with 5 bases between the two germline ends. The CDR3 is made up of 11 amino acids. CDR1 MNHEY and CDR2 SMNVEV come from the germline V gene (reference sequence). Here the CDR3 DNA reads TGTGCCAGCGGGAGCTCCTACGAGCAGTACTTC. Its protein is CASGSSYEQYF.

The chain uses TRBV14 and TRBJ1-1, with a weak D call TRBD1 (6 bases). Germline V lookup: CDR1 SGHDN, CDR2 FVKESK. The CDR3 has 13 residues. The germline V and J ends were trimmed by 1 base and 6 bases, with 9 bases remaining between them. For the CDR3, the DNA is TGTGCCAGCAGCCAAGGGGGGGGCGCTGAAGCTTTCTTT. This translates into CASSQGGGAEAFF.

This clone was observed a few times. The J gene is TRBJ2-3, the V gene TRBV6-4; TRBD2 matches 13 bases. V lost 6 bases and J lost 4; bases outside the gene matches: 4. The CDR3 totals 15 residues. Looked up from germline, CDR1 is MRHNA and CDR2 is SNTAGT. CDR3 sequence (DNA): TGTGCCAGCAGACGACTAGCGGGGGGTTCAGATACGCAGTATTTT. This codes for CASRRLAGGSDTQYF.

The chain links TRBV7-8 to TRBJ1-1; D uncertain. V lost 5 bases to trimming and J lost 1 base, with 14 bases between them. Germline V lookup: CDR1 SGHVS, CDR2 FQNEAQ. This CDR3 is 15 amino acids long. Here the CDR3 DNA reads TGTGCCAGCAGCGCGAGGGCCCAAACGAACACTGAAGCTTTCTTT. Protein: CASSARAQTNTEAFF.

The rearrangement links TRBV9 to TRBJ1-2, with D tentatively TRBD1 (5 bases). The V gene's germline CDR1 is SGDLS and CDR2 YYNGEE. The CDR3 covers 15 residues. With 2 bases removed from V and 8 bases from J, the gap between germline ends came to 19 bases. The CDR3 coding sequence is TGTGCCAGCAGCGTTCAAGAGAGACCCTCAGGGGGCTACACCTTC. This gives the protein CASSVQERPSGGYTF.

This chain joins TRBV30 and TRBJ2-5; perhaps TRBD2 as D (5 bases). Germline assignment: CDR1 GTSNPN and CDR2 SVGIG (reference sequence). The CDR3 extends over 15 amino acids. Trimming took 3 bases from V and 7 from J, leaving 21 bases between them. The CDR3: CAWREQRPRRRTQYF. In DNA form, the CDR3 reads TGTGCCTGGAGAGAACAGCGCCCCCGGAGGAGGACCCAGTACTTC.

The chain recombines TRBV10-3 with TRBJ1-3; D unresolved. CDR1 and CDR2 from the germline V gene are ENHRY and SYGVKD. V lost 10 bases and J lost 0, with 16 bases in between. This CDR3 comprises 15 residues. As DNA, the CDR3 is TGTGCCACGTACACCGGGTCGAGCTCTGGAAACACCATATATTTT. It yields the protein CATYTGSSSGNTIYF.

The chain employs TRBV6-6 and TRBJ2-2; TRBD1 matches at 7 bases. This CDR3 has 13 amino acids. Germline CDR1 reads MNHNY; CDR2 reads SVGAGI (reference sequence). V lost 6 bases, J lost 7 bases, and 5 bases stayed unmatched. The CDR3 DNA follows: TGTGCCAGCAGAGACAGGGTTGGCGGGGAGCTGTTTTTT. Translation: CASRDRVGGELFF.

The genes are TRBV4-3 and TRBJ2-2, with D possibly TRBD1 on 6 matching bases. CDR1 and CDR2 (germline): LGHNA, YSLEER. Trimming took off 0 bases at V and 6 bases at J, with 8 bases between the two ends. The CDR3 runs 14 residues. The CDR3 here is CASSQENRAGELFF. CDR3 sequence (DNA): TGCGCCAGCAGCCAAGAAAACAGGGCCGGGGAGCTGTTTTTT.

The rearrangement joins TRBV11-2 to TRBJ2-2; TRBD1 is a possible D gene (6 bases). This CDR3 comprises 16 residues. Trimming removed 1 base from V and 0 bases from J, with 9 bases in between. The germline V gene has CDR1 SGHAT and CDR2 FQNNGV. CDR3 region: CASSLAGTTNTGELFF. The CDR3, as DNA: TGTGCCAGCAGCTTAGCAGGGACAACGAACACCGGGGAGCTGTTTTTT.

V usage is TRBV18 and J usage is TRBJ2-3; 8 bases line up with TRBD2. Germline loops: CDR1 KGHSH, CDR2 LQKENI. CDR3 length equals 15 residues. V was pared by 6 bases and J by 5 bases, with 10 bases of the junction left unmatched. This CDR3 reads CASSRQAGDQDTQYF. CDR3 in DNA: TGTGCCAGCTCGCGACAAGCGGGGGATCAAGATACGCAGTATTTT.

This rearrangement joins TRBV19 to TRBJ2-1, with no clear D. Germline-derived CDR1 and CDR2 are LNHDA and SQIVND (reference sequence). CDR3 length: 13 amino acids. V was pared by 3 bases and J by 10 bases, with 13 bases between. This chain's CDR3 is CASSISRVREQFF. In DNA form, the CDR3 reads TGTGCCAGTAGTATCTCCCGGGTACGGGAGCAGTTCTTC.

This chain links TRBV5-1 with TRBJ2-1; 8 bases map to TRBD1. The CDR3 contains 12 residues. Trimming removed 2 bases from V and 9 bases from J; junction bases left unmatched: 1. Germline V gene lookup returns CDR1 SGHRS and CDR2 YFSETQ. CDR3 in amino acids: CASSLGQGEQFF. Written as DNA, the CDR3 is TGCGCCAGCAGCTTAGGACAGGGTGAGCAGTTCTTC.

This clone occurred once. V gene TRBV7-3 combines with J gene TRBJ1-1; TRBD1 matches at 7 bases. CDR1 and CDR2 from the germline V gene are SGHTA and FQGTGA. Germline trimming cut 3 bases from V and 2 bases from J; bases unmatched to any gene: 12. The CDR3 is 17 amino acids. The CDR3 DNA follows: TGTGCCAGCAGCTTTAGACAGGGAAGATGGGGAAACACTGAAGCTTTCTTT. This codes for CASSFRQGRWGNTEAFF.